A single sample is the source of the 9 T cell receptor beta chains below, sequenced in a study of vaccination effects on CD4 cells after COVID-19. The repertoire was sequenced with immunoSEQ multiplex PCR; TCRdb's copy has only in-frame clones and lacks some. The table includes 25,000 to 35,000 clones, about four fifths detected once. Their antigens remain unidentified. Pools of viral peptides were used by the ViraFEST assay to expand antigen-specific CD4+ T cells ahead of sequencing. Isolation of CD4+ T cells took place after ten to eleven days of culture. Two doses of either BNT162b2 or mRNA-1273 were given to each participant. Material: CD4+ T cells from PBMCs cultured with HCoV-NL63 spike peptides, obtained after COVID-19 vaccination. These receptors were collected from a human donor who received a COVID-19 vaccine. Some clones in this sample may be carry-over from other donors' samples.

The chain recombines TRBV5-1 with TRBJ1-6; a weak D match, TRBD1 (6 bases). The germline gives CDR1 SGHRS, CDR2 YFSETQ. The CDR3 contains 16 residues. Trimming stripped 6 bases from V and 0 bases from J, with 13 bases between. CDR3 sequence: CASKGVASSYNSPLHF. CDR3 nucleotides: TGCGCCAGCAAGGGGGTTGCGAGCTCCTATAATTCACCCCTCCACTTT.

In DNA form, the CDR3 reads TGTGCCAGCAGTTTCACAGATACGCAGTATTTT. It is translated as CASSFTDTQYF. This chain joins TRBV12-3 or TRBV12-4 and TRBJ2-3; D not certain. CDR3 size: 11 residues. V lost 3 bases and J lost 2, with 0 bases in between.

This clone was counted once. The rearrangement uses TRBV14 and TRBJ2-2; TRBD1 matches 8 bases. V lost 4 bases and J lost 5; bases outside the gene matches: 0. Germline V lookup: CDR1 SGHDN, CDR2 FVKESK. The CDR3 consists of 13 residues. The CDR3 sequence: CASSRQGTGELFF. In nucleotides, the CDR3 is TGTGCCAGCAGCCGACAGGGGACCGGGGAGCTGTTTTTT.

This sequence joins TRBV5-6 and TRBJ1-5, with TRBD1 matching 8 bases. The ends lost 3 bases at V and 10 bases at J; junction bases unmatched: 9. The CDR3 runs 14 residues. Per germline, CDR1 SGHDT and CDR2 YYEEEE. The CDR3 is CASSSRQGPLPQHF. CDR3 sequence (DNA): TGTGCCAGCAGCTCCCGACAGGGGCCCTTACCCCAGCATTTT.

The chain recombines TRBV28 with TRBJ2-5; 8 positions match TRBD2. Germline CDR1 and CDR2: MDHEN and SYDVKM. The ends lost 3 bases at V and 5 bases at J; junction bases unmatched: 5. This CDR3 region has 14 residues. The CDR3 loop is CASSLPGGEETQYF. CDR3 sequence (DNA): TGTGCCAGCAGTTTGCCGGGGGGGGAGGAGACCCAGTACTTC.

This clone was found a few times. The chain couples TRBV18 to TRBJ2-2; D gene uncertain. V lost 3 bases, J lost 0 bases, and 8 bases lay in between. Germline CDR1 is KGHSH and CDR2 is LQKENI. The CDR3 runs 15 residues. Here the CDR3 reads CASSPRAANTGELFF. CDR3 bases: TGTGCCAGCTCACCTCGGGCGGCGAACACCGGGGAGCTGTTTTTT.

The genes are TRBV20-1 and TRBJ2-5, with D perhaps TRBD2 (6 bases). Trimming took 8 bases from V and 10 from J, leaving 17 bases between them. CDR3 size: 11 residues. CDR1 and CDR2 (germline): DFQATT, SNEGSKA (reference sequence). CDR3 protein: CSPDRGFGQYF. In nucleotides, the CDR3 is TGCAGTCCCGATCGGGGGTTTGGCCAGTACTTC.

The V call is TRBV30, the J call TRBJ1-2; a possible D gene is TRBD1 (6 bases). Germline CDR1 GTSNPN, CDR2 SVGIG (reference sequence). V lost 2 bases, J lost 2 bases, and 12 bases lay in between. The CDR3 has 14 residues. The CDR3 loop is CAWSLQGTNYGYTF. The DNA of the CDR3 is TGTGCCTGGAGTCTACAGGGAACCAACTATGGCTACACCTTC.

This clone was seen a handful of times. CDR3 residues: CASSLDAGDNSPLHF. The CDR3 bases are TGTGCCAGCAGCTTGGATGCAGGGGACAATTCACCCCTCCACTTT. The gene calls are TRBV5-5 and TRBJ1-6; a possible D gene is TRBD1 (6 bases). CDR3 length: 15 residues. Germline loops: CDR1 SGHKS, CDR2 YYEKEE (reference sequence). The germline V and J ends were trimmed by 0 bases and 7 bases, with 11 bases remaining between them.